This T cell receptor beta chain was captured in a study of blood T cell repertoires in COVID-19. About the research overall: PBMCs, B-cell-depleted T cells, or T cells provided the cDNA or gDNA that made up the material.

This table comes from immunoSEQ multiplex PCR, and its TCRdb copy is limited to in-frame clones, with some not included. The sample contains roughly 220,000 clones, around 84% of which appear only once. Living in 24 US areas, the participants were between roughly 18 and 90 years of age. Which cohort a participant joined came from the clinical history participants gave. For recovered donors of Cohort 3, there were two negative PCRs, clearance, or symptom resolution. The sequence derives from a woman in her forties who had recovered from COVID-19. The specimen was PBMCs or T cells enriched from blood (not recorded which).

The CDR3 sequence is CASSQVDSPGEKLFF. DNA of the CDR3: TGCGCCAGCAGCCAAGTAGACAGTCCCGGGGAAAAACTGTTTTTT. This chain links TRBV4-1 with TRBJ1-4, with TRBD1 as a possible D gene (5 bases). CDR3 length equals 15 residues. CDR1 is MGHRA and CDR2 is YSYEKL in the germline V gene. V was clipped by 1 base and J by 8 bases, with 14 bases between them.